This T cell receptor (beta chain) comes out of a study of OX40 agonist ivuxolimab in advanced cancers. Turning to the study itself: Of the participants, approximately 36% had some prior anti-PD-1, anti-PD-L1 or anti-CTLA-4 therapy, which was allowed. Whole-study findings and limits: Both blood CD4+ and CD8+ T cells showed clonal growth by week 6 at 0.1 to 3.0 mg/kg. The antigen specificity of the peripheral T cells (those that were expanded) was not determined.

Anyone with autoimmune disease history or systemic immunosuppression was excluded. Worth noting for this clone: The target antigen is unknown.

The protocol was immunoSEQ multiplex PCR, while the TCRdb copy is restricted to in-frame clones and leaves out a portion. Of about 22,000 clones listed, roughly 83% were seen once; the top ten hold roughly 36%. The CDR3 covers 14 residues. In germline, CDR1 is SGDLS, CDR2 YYNGEE. Trimming took off 4 bases at V and 9 bases at J, with 19 bases between the two ends. The material sequenced was CD4+ or CD8+ T cells sorted from blood, taken in a trial of the OX40 agonist ivuxolimab. The V and J genes are TRBV9 and TRBJ1-2; tentative D call: TRBD1 (6 bases). The TCR was taken from an adult with an advanced solid tumor such as melanoma, head and neck, liver or kidney cancer. In nucleotides, the CDR3 is TGTGCCAGCAGCCCCGCGGACAGCCACCTTAGCTACACCTTC. As protein: CASSPADSHLSYTF.